This TCR beta chain derives from a study of monozygotic twins with inflammatory bowel disease. This CDR3 comprises 14 residues. CDR1 and CDR2 (germline): SGHRS, YFSETQ. TCRdb reprocessed the 5' RACE reads, with one entry per CDR3 protein and no DNA. The sample features some 83,000 distinct CDR3 sequences, with 7.4% in its top ten. The rearrangement joins TRBV5-1 to TRBJ2-7. The sequencing sample was made of blood. This receptor was obtained from a human donor with ulcerative colitis or Crohn's disease, or a healthy co-twin of an affected twin (not recorded which). CDR3 protein: CASSQEWRFYEQYF.